The 25 T cell receptor beta chains below were found in one sample sequenced in a study of vaccination effects on CD4 cells after COVID-19. Isolation of CD4+ T cells took place after approximately 10 days of culture. These receptors have no identified antigens. Data came from immunoSEQ multiplex PCR; TCRdb stores just in-frame clones and leaves some out. The sample consists of 50,000 to 75,000 clones, 72% of them appearing once. The material was CD4+ T cells from PBMCs cultured without peptide, obtained before COVID-19 vaccination. The receptors stem from a human donor who had a prior SARS-CoV-2 infection.

This clone was recorded only once. The chain uses TRBV5-6 and TRBJ2-2; D perhaps matches TRBD1 (5 bases). CDR1 is SGHDT, CDR2 YYEEEE, per germline. Trimming left V 1 base short and J 1 base short, with 11 bases between. The CDR3 has 16 amino acids. CDR3 DNA sequence: TGTGCCAGCAGCTTGAGGGGCCTCGGGAACACCGGGGAGCTGTTTTTT. This codes for CASSLRGLGNTGELFF.

V is TRBV6-6 and J is TRBJ2-1; the D gene is possibly TRBD2 (5 bases). Per the germline V gene, CDR1 is MNHNY and CDR2 is SVGAGI (reference sequence). The CDR3 totals 15 residues. V was shortened by 2 bases and J by 0 bases, with 8 bases between the two germline ends. The CDR3 region is CASSYGSGSYNEQFF. The CDR3 DNA is TGTGCCAGCAGTTACGGAAGCGGCTCCTACAATGAGCAGTTCTTC.

The chain has TRBV13 and TRBJ2-3; TRBD2 matches at 10 bases. CDR1 is PRHDT, CDR2 FYEKMQ, per germline (reference sequence). This CDR3 comprises 16 residues. V lost 5 bases to trimming and J lost 5 bases; unmatched junction nucleotides: 10. The CDR3 spells CASSPQRGGQGDTQYF. In DNA form, the CDR3 reads TGTGCCAGCAGCCCTCAGCGGGGGGGCCAGGGAGATACGCAGTATTTT.

This clone was seen a handful of times. This chain links TRBV9 with TRBJ2-7; D not certain. Germline CDR1 is SGDLS and CDR2 is YYNGEE. The germline V and J ends were trimmed by 2 bases and 0 bases, with 6 bases remaining between them. This CDR3 has 13 residues. CDR3 region: CASSVQASYEQYF. The CDR3 nucleotides are TGTGCCAGCAGCGTGCAGGCCTCCTACGAGCAGTACTTC.

A few counts support this clone. This chain uses TRBV7-8 with TRBJ2-1; 8 bases are a match to TRBD2. The CDR3 is made up of 13 amino acids. The V gene's germline CDR1 is SGHVS and CDR2 FQNEAQ. J gave up 9 bases and V 7 bases, and 8 bases lay outside the gene matches. CDR3 sequence reads: CASMGREVGEQFF. The CDR3 DNA reads as TGTGCCAGCATGGGGCGGGAGGTAGGTGAGCAGTTCTTC.

The chain carries TRBV6-2 or TRBV6-3 and TRBJ1-4; D gene ambiguous. The CDR3 is 15 amino acids. Germline V CDR1 and CDR2: MNHEY, SVGEGT. Deletions cut 5 bases from V and 7 bases from J, with 17 bases between. CDR3 DNA: TGTGCCAGCAGTACCCCGCGATCCGAGGGTGAAAAACTGTTTTTT. It yields the protein CASSTPRSEGEKLFF.

This clone came up once. The chain links TRBV24-1 to TRBJ2-7; 7 bases align to TRBD1. The germline V gene encodes CDR1 KGHDR and CDR2 SFDVKD. J was trimmed by 5 bases and V by 3 bases; bases with no gene match: 6. This CDR3 is 14 amino acids long. This CDR3 reads CATSDPDRAHEQYF. CDR3 coding DNA: TGTGCCACCAGTGATCCTGACAGGGCCCACGAGCAGTACTTC.

The chain is built from TRBV9 and TRBJ2-7; D unclear. Trimming stripped 0 bases from V and 2 bases from J, with 6 bases between. The CDR3 is made up of 13 amino acids. Germline CDR1 is SGDLS and CDR2 is YYNGEE. The CDR3: CASSVGSAYEQYF. The DNA of the CDR3 is TGTGCCAGCAGCGTAGGGTCCGCCTACGAGCAGTACTTC.

This chain joins TRBV12-2 and TRBJ2-4; the table's D call TRBD2 went unverified against the DNA. TRBV12-2 is listed as a pseudogene. The CDR3 runs to 15 residues. DNA for the CDR3: TGTGCAAGTCGCCCCCGGACTAGTCTCCGGTACATTCAGTACTTC. Its protein product is CASRPRTSLRYIQYF.

This chain links TRBV5-4 with TRBJ1-2, with D unresolved. Germline CDR1 reads SGHNT; CDR2 reads YYREEE (reference sequence). There are 11 residues in the CDR3. Trimming removed 4 bases at V and 1 base at J, with 2 bases between. The CDR3 region is CASSLNYGYTF. DNA for the CDR3: TGTGCCAGCAGCCTTAACTATGGCTACACCTTC. Variable domain in full (rest from reference TRBV5-4 and TRBJ1-2): ETGVTQSPTHLIKTRGQQVTLRCSSQSGHNTVSWYQQALGQGPQFIFQYYREEENGRGNFPPRFSGLQFPNYSSELNVNALELDDSALYLCASSLNYGYTFGSGTRLTVV.

The CDR3 DNA sequence: TGTGCCAGCAGCCCCTTGCGAAGCTCACCCCTCCACTTT. It yields the protein CASSPLRSSPLHF. V gene TRBV3-1 (or the pseudogene TRBV3-2) combines with J gene TRBJ1-6; D is unclear. Germline V gene sequence: CDR1 LGHDT, CDR2 YNNKEL (reference sequence). The CDR3 spans 13 residues. The ends were cut back, 4 bases at V and 10 bases at J, with 11 bases in the middle.

The V and J genes are TRBV19 and TRBJ2-1; no reliable D call. From germline, CDR1 is LNHDA and CDR2 SQIVND (reference sequence). The CDR3 runs to 16 residues. Trimming took 5 bases from V and 1 from J, leaving 15 bases between them. Here the CDR3 reads CASSSWAVNSYNEQFF. For the CDR3, the DNA is TGTGCCAGTAGTTCCTGGGCAGTAAATTCCTACAATGAGCAGTTCTTC. The variable domain in full, with the rest retrieved from reference TRBV19 and TRBJ2-1, is DGGITQSPKYLFRKEGQNVTLSCEQNLNHDAMYWYRQDPGQGLRLIYYSQIVNDFQKGDIAEGYSVSREKKESFPLTVTSAQKNPTAFYLCASSSWAVNSYNEQFFGPGTRLTVL.

The chain has TRBV13 and TRBJ1-6; D is possibly TRBD1 (6 bases). The CDR3 sequence is 15 residues long. CDR1 PRHDT and CDR2 FYEKMQ come from the germline V gene (reference sequence). Trimming pared 4 bases from V and 6 bases from J, leaving 13 bases between. The chain's CDR3 is CASSSQTGANSPLHF. The CDR3 coding sequence is TGTGCCAGCAGCTCCCAGACAGGAGCTAATTCACCCCTCCACTTT.

V gene TRBV5-8 combines with J gene TRBJ2-7, with 11 bases aligning to TRBD2. The V segment lost 4 bases and the J segment 3 bases; nucleotides outside the gene matches: 9. This CDR3 comprises 16 residues. CDR1 is SGHTS, CDR2 YDEGEE, per germline. The CDR3: CASSRKTGTSGYEQYF. CDR3 sequence (DNA): TGTGCCAGCAGCAGGAAGACAGGGACTAGCGGCTACGAGCAGTACTTC.

V is TRBV6-6 and J is TRBJ1-3; no clear D gene. V was pared by 4 bases and J by 0 bases, with 13 bases between. Germline V gene lookup returns CDR1 MNHNY and CDR2 SVGAGI (reference sequence). The CDR3 runs 16 residues. CDR3 region: CASSLVQPNSGNTIYF. The DNA of the CDR3 is TGTGCCAGCAGTTTAGTTCAACCGAACTCTGGAAACACCATATATTTT.

The chain uses TRBV10-3 and TRBJ1-3; 8 positions agree with TRBD1. Germline trimming cut 2 bases from V and 2 bases from J; bases unmatched to any gene: 2. The CDR3 runs to 15 residues. Germline CDR1 and CDR2: ENHRY and SYGVKD. CDR3 in DNA: TGTGCCATCAGTGAGGCGGACAGGGCTGGAAACACCATATATTTT. This translates into CAISEADRAGNTIYF.

J is TRBJ1-6 and V is TRBV5-1; weak D call: TRBD1 (6 bases). This CDR3 has 14 amino acids. V lost 1 base to trimming and J lost 5 bases, with 7 bases between them. Germline lookup yields CDR1 SGHRS and CDR2 YFSETQ. CDR3 loop: CASSLYRDNSPLHF. The CDR3 DNA is TGCGCCAGCAGCTTGTACAGGGATAATTCACCCCTCCACTTT.

This sequence joins TRBV15 and TRBJ1-2; 9 nucleotides agree with TRBD1. Germline values: CDR1 LNHNV, CDR2 YYDKDF (reference sequence). This CDR3 has 18 amino acids. J was trimmed by 2 bases and V by 3 bases; bases with no gene match: 13. In nucleotides, the CDR3 is TGTGCCACCAGCAGGGACCGGGACAGGGATTCGGGGAACTATGGCTACACCTTC. Translation gives CATSRDRDRDSGNYGYTF.

V usage is TRBV5-1 and J usage is TRBJ1-3; D call uncertain. The CDR3 loop spans 15 amino acids. The V and J ends lost 2 bases and 0 bases respectively, with 9 bases between them. CDR1 is SGHRS and CDR2 is YFSETQ in the germline V gene. Here the CDR3 reads CASSLSGTSGNTIYF. The DNA for the CDR3 is TGCGCCAGCAGCTTATCAGGCACCTCTGGAAACACCATATATTTT.

Turning to this clone: Its ends do not fully match the called genes, so a read error is possible. V usage is TRBV7-7 and J usage is TRBJ2-3, with D perhaps TRBD1 (5 bases). The CDR3 is 13 residues long. CDR1 SSHAT and CDR2 FNYEAQ come from the germline V gene (reference sequence). CDR3 region: CASSLAQGGTQYF. CDR3 coding DNA: TGTGCTAGCAGCTTAGCTCAGGGTGGGACGCAGTATTTT.

The gene calls are TRBV7-2 and TRBJ2-7; D ambiguous. The CDR3 length is 16 residues. Germline loops: CDR1 SGHTA, CDR2 FQGNSA. The V gene lost 2 bases and the J gene lost 0 bases, with 14 bases spanning the gap. In nucleotides, the CDR3 is TGTGCCAGCAGCTTAACCCAATTTACCCCCTCCTACGAGCAGTACTTC. Its protein product is CASSLTQFTPSYEQYF.

Ten or more counts support this clone. The genes are TRBV19 and TRBJ2-2; 11 bases are a match to TRBD2. The CDR3 runs to 15 residues. The V gene's germline CDR1 is LNHDA and CDR2 SQIVND (reference sequence). V shed 5 bases and J 6 bases; nucleotides not matched to a gene: 5. CDR3 bases: TGTGCCAGTAGTCGACTAGCGGGAATAGCCGGGGAGCTGTTTTTT. Residues: CASSRLAGIAGELFF.

The gene calls are TRBV18 and TRBJ1-5; the match to TRBD1 covers 8 bases. After removal of 3 bases from V and 3 bases from J, the junction contained 7 bases not matched to a gene. The CDR3 has 16 amino acids. Looked up from germline, CDR1 is KGHSH and CDR2 is LQKENI. The CDR3 nucleotides read TGTGCCAGCTCACCTCGGACAGGGAGGGACAATCAGCCCCAGCATTTT. Translated: CASSPRTGRDNQPQHF. Full variable domain (rest looked up from reference TRBV18 and TRBJ1-5): NAGVMQNPRHLVRRRGQEARLRCSPMKGHSHVYWYRQLPEEGLKFMVYLQKENIIDESGMPKERFSAEFPKEGPSILRIQQVVRGDSAAYFCASSPRTGRDNQPQHFGDGTRLSIL.

V is TRBV27 and J is TRBJ1-2; D might be TRBD1 (6 bases). CDR3 length equals 15 residues. V was cut by 4 bases and J by 8 bases, with 20 bases left in between. The germline CDR1 and CDR2 sequences are MNHEY and SMNVEV (reference sequence). This chain's CDR3 is CASSSPLTGSRGYTF. DNA for the CDR3: TGTGCCAGCAGTTCCCCCCTTACAGGGTCTCGAGGCTACACCTTC.

The chain uses TRBV25-1 and TRBJ1-6; D is unresolved. CDR1 is MGHDK and CDR2 is SYGVNS in the germline V gene. The V and J ends lost 3 bases and 9 bases respectively, with 15 bases between them. This CDR3 has 15 amino acids. The CDR3, as DNA: TGTGCCAGCAGTGATCATTCCGGGAGGGCTTCACCCCTCCACTTT. This codes for CASSDHSGRASPLHF.